This T cell receptor beta chain was observed in a study of blood T cells in healthy people across ages. Next came a second PCR, run for about 6 to 12 cycles, which used a sample-barcoded 5' primer along with a J-beta primer mix. MiXCR, applied by TCRdb to the 5' RACE reads, yields one record per CDR3 protein. The sample carries 780,000 or so distinct CDR3 sequences, around 50% recorded once. Looked up from germline, CDR1 is SGHDT and CDR2 is YYEEEE. The CDR3 has 16 residues. The V and J ends lost 3 bases and 0 bases, in that order; junction bases with no gene match: 4. This chain joins TRBV5-6 and TRBJ2-3, with 10 bases matching TRBD1. The receptor's source is a man aged 35 to 55 in good health. The specimen was blood. Written as DNA, the CDR3 is TGTGCCAGCAGCTCAACGGGACAGGGGAGCACAGATACGCAGTATTTT. Its protein product is CASSSTGQGSTDTQYF. The full variable domain, in which reference TRBV5-6 and TRBJ2-3 provide the parts outside the CDR3, is DAGVTQSPTHLIKTRGQQVTLRCSPKSGHDTVSWYQQALGQGPQFIFQYYEEEERQRGNFPDRFSGHQFPNYSSELNVNALLLGDSALYLCASSSTGQGSTDTQYFGPGTRLTVL.